The following is a TCR beta chain sequence with its context. Its antigen remains unidentified. The CDR3 is 14 residues long. V was trimmed by 4 bases and J by 12 bases, leaving 19 bases between them. Per germline, CDR1 SEHNR and CDR2 FQNEAQ (reference sequence). This sample is part of a study of cytomegalovirus exposure and HLA in healthy donors. Findings of the study overall: Later on, an analysis showed TCR association rates differing by HLA locus, with DRB1 the most and HLA-C the fewest. Under in vitro conditions, three CMV-associated chains were confirmed as specific for CMV antigens.

The PCR was carried out with 60 Vbeta primers and 13 Jbeta primers. Profiled with immunoSEQ multiplex PCR; TCRdb holds only in-frame clones, not every one. The sample carries under 200,000 clones, 80% recorded once. Sequencing used PBMCs. This receptor was obtained from a man in his forties in good health and CMV-seronegative. This rearrangement joins TRBV7-9 to TRBJ2-1; the D gene is possibly TRBD2 (5 bases). CDR3 loop: CASSSSPRAGGQFF. In nucleotides, the CDR3 is TGTGCCAGCAGCTCTTCCCCGAGGGCGGGCGGGCAGTTCTTC.